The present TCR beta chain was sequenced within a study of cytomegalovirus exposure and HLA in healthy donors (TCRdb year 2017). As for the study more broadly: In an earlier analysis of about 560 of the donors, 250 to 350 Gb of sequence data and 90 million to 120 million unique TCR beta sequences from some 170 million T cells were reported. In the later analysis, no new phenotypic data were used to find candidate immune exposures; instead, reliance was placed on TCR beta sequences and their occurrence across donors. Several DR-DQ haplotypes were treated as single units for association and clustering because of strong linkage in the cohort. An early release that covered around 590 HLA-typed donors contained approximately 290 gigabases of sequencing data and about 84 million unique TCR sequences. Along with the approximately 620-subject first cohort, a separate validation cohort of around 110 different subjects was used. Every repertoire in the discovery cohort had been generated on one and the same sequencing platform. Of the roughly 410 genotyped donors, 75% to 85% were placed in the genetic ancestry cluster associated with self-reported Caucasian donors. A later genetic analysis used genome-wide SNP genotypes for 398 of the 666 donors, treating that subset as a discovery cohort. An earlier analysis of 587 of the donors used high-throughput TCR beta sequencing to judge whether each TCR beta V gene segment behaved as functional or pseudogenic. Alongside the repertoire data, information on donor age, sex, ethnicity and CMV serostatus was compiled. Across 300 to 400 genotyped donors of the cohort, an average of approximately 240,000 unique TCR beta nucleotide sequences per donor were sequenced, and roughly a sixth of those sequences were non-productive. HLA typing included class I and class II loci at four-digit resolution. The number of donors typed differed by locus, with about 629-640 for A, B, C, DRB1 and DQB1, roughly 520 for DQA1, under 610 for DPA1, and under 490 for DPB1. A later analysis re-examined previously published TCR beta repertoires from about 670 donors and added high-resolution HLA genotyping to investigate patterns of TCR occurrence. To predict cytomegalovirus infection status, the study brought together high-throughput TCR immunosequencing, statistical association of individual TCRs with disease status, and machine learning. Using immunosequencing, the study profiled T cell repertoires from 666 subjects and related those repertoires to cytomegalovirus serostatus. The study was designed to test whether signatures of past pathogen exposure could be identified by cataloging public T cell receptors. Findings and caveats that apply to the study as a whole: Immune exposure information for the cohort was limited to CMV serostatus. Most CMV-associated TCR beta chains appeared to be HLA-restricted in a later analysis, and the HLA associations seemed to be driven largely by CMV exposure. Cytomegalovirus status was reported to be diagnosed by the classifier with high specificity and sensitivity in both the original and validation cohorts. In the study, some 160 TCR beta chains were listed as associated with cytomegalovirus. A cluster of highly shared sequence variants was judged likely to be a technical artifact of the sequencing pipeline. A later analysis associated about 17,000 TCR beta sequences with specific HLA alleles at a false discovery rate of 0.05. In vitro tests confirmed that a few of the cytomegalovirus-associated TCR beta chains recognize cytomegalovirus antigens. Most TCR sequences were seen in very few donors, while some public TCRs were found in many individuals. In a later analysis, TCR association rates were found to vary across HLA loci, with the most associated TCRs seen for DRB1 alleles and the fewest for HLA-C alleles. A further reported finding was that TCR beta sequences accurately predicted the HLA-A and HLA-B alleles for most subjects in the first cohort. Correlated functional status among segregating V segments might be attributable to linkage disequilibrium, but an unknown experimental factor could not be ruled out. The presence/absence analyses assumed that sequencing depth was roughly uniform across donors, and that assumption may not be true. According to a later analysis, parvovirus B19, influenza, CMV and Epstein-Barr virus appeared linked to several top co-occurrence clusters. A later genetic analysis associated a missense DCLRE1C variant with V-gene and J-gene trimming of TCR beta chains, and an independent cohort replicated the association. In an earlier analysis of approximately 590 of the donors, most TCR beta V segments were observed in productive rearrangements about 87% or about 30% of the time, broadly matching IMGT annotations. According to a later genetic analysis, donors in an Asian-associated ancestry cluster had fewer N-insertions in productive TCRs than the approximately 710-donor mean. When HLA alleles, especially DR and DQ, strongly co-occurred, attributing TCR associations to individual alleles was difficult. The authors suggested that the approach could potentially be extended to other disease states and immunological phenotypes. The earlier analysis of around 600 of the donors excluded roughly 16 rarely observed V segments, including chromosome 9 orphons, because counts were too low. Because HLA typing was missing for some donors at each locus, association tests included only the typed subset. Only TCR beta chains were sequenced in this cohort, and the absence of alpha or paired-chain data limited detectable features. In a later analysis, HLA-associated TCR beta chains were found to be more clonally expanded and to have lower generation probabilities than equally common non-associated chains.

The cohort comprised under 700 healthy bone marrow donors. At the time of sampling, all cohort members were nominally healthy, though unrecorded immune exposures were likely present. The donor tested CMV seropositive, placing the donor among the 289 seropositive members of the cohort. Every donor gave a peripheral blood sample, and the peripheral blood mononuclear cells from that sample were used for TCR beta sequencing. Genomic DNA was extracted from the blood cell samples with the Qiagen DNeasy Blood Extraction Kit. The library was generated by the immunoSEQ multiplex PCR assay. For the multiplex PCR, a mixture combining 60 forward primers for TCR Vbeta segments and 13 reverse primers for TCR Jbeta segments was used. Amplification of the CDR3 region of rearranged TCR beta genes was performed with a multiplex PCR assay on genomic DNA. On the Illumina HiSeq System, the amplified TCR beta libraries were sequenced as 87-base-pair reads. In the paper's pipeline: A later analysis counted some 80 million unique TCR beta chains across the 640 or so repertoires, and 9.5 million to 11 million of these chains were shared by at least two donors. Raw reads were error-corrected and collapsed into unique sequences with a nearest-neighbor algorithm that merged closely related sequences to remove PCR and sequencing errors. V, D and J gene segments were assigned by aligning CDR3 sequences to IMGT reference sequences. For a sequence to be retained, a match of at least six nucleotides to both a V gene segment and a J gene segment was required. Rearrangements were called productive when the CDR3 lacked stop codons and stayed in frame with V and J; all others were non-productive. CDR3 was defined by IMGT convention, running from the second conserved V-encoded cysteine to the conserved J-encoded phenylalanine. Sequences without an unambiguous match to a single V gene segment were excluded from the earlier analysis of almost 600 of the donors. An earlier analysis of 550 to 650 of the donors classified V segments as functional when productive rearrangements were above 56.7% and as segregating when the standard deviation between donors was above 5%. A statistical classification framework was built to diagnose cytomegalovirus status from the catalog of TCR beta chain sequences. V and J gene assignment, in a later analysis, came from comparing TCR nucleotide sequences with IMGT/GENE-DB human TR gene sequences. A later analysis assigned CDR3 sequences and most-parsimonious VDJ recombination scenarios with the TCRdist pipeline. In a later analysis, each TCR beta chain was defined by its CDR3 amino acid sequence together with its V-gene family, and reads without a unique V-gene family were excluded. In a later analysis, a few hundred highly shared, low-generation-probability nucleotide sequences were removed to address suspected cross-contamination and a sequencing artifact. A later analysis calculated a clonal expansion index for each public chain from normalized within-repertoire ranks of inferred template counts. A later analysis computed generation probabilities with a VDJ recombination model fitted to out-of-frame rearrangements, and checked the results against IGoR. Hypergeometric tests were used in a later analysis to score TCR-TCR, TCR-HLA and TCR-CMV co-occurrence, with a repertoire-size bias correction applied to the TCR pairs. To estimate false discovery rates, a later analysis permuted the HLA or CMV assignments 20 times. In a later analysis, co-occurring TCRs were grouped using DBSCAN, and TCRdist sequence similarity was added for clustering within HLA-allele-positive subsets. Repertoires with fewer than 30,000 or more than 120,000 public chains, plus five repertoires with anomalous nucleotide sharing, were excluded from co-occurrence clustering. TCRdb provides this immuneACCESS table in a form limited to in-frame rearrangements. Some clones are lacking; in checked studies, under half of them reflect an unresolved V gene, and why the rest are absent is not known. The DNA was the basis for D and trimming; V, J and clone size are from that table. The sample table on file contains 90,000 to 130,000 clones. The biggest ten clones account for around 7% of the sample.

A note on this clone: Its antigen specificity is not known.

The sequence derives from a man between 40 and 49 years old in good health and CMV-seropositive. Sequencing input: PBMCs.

This receptor has the CDR3 CASSESSREAGELFF. The DNA sequence is TGTGCCAGCAGTGAATCATCGAGGGAAGCCGGGGAGCTGTTTTTT. The V gene is TRBV25-1 and the J gene is TRBJ2-2; TRBD2 is possibly the D segment (5 matching bases). Trimming removed 1 base from V and 6 bases from J, leaving 12 bases between the germline ends. In the germline V gene, CDR1 corresponds to MGHDK and CDR2 to SYGVNS. From the cysteine through the phenylalanine, the CDR3 covers 15 amino acids. This entry keeps only the CDR3 DNA: 45 bases, framed from base 1.